The clone carrying this T cell receptor beta chain has a count of ten or more. The data are from a study of T cells in Graves' hyperthyroidism and ophthalmopathy. PBMCs stemmed from around 9.3 ml fresh peripheral blood. The ends were cut back, 2 bases at V and 8 bases at J, with 9 bases in the middle. CDR1 is LGHDT, CDR2 YNNKEL, per germline (reference sequence). The CDR3 has 12 residues. Using RNA transcripts as the source, TCR beta CDR3 regions were amplified. The HTBI primer set served for first-round RT-PCR of the TCR CDR3. TCRdb itself ran the multiplex PCR reads through MiXCR, one entry per CDR3 protein. Of about 290,000 distinct CDR3 sequences detected, 13% to 15% appear once; the ten largest clones hold 30% to 35%.

The material sequenced was blood. V is TRBV3-1 and J is TRBJ1-1; no definite D call. The sequence was collected from a woman between 50 and 59 years old with Graves' hyperthyroidism that later progressed to Graves' ophthalmopathy. The CDR3 nucleotides are TGTGCCAGCAGCCAATGGTCGGGCGAAGCTTTCTTT. It encodes CASSQWSGEAFF.